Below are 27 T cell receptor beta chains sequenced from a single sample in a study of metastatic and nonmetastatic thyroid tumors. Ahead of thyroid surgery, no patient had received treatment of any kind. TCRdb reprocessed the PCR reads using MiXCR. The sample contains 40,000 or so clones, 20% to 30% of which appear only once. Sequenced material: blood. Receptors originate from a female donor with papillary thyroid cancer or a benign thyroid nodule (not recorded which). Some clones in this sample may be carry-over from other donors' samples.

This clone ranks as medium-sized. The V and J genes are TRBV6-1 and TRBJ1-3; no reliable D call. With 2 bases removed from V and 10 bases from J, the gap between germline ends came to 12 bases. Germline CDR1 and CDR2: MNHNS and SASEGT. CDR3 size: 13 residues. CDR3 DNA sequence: TGTGCCAGCAGTGAACCCCCCGGTTTAACCATATATTTT. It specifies CASSEPPGLTIYF.

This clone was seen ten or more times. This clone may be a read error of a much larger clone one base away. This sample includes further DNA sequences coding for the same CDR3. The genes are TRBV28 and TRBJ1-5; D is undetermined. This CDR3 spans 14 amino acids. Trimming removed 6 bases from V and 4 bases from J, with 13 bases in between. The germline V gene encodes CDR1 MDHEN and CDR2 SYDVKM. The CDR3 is CASSFLGGNQPQHF. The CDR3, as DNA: TGTGCCAGCAGCTTTCTGGGCGGAAATCAGCCCCAGCATTTT.

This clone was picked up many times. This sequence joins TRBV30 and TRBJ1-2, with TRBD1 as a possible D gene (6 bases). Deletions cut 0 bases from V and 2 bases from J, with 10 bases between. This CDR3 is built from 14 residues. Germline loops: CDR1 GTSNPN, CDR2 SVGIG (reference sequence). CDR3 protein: CAWSVSGGNYGYTF. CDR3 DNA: TGTGCCTGGAGTGTATCTGGGGGCAACTATGGCTACACCTTC.

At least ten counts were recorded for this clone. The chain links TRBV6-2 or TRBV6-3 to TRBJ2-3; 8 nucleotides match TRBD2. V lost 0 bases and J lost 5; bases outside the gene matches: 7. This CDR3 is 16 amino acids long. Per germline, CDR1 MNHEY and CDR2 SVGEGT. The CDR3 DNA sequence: TGTGCCAGCAGTTACTCGACGGGGGGGGGCCGAGATACGCAGTATTTT. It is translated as CASSYSTGGGRDTQYF.

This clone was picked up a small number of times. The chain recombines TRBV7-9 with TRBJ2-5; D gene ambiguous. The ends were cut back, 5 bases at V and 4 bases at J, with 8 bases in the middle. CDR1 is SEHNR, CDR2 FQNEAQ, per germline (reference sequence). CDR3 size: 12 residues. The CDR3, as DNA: TGTGCCAGCAGCCAGGTAATAGAGACCCAGTACTTC. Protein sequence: CASSQVIETQYF. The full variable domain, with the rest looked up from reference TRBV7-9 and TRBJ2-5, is DTGVSQNPRHKITKRGQNVTFRCDPISEHNRLYWYRQTLGQGPEFLTYFQNEAQLEKSRLLSDRFSAERPKGSFSTLEIQRTEQGDSAMYLCASSQVIETQYFGPGTRLLVL.

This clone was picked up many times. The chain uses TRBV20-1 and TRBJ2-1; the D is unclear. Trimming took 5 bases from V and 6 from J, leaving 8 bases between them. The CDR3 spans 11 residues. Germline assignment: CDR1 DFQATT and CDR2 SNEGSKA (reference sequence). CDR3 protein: CSALGRNEQFF. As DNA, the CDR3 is TGCAGTGCTTTGGGCCGCAATGAGCAGTTCTTC.

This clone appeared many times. CDR3 sequence reads: CSARHAPNTSGGSYNEQFF. The CDR3 nucleotides read TGCAGTGCTAGACACGCCCCCAATACTAGCGGGGGGTCCTACAATGAGCAGTTCTTC. The V call is TRBV20-1, the J call TRBJ2-1; 12 nucleotides line up with TRBD2. CDR3 length: 19 residues. Germline V gene data show CDR1 as DFQATT and CDR2 as SNEGSKA (reference sequence). J gave up 1 base and V 2 bases, and 12 bases lay outside the gene matches.

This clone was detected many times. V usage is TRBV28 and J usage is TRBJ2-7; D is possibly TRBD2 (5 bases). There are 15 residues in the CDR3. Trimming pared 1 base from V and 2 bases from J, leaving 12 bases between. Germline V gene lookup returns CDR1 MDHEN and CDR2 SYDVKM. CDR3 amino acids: CASSLLEDSAYEQYF. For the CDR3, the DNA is TGTGCCAGCAGTTTATTAGAGGACTCCGCCTACGAGCAGTACTTC. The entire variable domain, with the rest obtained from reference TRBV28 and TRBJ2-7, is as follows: DVKVTQSSRYLVKRTGEKVFLECVQDMDHENMFWYRQDPGLGLRLIYFSYDVKMKEKGDIPEGYSVSREKKERFSLILESASTNQTSMYLCASSLLEDSAYEQYFGPGTRLTVT.

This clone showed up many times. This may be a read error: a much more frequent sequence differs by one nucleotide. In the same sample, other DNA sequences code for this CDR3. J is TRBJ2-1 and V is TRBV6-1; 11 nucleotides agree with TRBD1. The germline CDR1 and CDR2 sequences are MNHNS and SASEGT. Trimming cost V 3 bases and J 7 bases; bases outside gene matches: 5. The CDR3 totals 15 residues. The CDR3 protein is CASSERTGGYNEQFF. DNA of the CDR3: TGTGCCAGCAGTGAGCGGACAGGGGGCTATAATGAGCAGTTCTTC.

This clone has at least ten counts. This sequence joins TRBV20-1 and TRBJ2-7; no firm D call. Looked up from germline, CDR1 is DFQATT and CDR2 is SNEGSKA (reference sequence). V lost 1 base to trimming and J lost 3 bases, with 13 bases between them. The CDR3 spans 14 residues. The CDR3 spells CSARAPTVNYEQYF. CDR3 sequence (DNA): TGCAGTGCTAGAGCCCCGACGGTAAACTACGAGCAGTACTTC.

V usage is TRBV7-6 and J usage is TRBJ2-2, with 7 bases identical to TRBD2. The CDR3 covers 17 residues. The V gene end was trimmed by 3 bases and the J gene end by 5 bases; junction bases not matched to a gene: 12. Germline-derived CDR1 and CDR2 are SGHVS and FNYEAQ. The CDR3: CASSFITGTIGTGELFF. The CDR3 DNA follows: TGTGCCAGCAGCTTTATTACCGGGACTATCGGAACCGGGGAGCTGTTTTTT.

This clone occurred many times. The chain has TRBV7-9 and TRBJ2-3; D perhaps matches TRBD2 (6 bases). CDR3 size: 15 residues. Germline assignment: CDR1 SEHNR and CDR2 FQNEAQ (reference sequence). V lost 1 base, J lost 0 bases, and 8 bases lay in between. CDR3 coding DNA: TGTGCCAGCAGCTTAGTGGCGGGAAGCACAGATACGCAGTATTTT. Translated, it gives CASSLVAGSTDTQYF.

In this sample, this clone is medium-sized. CDR3 DNA: TGTGCCAGCATGACACAACCGCAGAACACTGAAGCTTTCTTT. The encoded protein is CASMTQPQNTEAFF. The V call is TRBV6-1, the J call TRBJ1-1, with D unclear. V was clipped by 7 bases and J by 1 base, with 13 bases between them. Germline lookup yields CDR1 MNHNS and CDR2 SASEGT. The CDR3 runs 14 residues.

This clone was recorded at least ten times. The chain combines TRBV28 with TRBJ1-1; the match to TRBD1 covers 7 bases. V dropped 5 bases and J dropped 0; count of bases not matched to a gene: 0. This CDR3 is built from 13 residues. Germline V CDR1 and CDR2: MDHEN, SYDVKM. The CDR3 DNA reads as TGTGCCAGCAGTGGACAGGTGAACACTGAAGCTTTCTTT. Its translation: CASSGQVNTEAFF.

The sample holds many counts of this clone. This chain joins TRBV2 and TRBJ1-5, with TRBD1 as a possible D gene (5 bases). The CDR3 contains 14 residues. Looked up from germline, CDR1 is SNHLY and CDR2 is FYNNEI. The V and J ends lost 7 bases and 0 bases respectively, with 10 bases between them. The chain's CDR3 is CASKTDYSNQPQHF. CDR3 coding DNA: TGTGCCAGCAAGACAGATTATAGCAATCAGCCCCAGCATTTT.

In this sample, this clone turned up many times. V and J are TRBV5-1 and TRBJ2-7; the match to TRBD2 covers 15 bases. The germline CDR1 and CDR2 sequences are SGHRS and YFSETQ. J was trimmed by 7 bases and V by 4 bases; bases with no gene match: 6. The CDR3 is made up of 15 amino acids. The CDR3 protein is CASSPGTSGRWEQYF. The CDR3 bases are TGCGCCAGCAGCCCGGGGACTAGCGGGAGGTGGGAGCAGTACTTC.

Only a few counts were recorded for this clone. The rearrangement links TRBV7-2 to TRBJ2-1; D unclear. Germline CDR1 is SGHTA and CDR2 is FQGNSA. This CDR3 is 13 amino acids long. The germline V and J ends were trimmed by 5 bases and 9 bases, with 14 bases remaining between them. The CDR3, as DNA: TGTGCCAGCAGCATAATAGGGAACGGTGAGCAGTTCTTC. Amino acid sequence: CASSIIGNGEQFF.

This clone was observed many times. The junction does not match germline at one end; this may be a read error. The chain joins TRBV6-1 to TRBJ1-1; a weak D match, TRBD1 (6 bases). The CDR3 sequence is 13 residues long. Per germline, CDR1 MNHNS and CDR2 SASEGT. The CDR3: CASSRPGHTQAFF. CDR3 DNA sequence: TGTGCCAGCAGCCGCCCGGGACACACTCAAGCTTTCTTT.

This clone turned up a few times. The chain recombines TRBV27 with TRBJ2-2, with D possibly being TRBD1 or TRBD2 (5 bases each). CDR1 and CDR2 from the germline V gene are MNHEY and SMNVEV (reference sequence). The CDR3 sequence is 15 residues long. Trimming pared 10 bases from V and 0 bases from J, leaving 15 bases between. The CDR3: CATRRGGANTGELFF. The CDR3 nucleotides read TGTGCCACCCGACGGGGCGGTGCGAACACCGGGGAGCTGTTTTTT.

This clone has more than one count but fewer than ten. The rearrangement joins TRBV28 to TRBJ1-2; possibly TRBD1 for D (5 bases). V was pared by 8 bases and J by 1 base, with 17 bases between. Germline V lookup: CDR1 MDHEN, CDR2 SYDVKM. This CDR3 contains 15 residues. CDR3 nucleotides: TGTGCCAGCTTACCTCGAGGGGCGTGTAACTATGGCTACACCTTC. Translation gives CASLPRGACNYGYTF.

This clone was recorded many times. CDR3 bases: TGTGCCAGCCGCCCGACAACTAGCAATCAGCCCCAGCATTTT. It translates to CASRPTTSNQPQHF. The rearrangement uses TRBV2 and TRBJ1-5; no clear D. The ends were cut back, 8 bases at V and 0 bases at J, with 11 bases in the middle. The CDR3 covers 14 residues. From germline, CDR1 is SNHLY and CDR2 FYNNEI.

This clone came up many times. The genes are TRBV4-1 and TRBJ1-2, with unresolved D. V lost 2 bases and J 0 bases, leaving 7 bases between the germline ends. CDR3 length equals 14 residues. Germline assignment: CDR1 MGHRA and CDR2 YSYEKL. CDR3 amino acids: CASSQIPANYGYTF. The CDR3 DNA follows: TGCGCCAGCAGCCAAATCCCAGCTAACTATGGCTACACCTTC.

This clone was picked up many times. The CDR3 sequence is CASSPPDRSNEKLFF. The CDR3 nucleotides read TGTGCCAGCAGCCCCCCGGACAGGTCGAACGAAAAACTGTTTTTT. This chain joins TRBV7-9 and TRBJ1-4; 7 bases fit TRBD1. After removal of 5 bases from V and 8 bases from J, the junction contained 11 bases not matched to a gene. Germline V gene sequence: CDR1 SEHNR, CDR2 FQNEAQ (reference sequence). The CDR3 extends over 15 amino acids.

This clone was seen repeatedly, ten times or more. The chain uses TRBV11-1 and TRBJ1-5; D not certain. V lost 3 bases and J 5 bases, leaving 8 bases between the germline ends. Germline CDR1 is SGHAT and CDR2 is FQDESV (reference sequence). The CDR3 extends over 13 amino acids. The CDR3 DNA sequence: TGTGCCAGCAGCTTGAACAATGATCAGCCCCAGCATTTT. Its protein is CASSLNNDQPQHF.

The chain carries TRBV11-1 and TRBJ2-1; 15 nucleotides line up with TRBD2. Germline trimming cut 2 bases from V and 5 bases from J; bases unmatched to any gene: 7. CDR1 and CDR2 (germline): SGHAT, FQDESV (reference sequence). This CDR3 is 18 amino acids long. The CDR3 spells CASSLLPGLAGGDNEQFF. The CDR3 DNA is TGTGCCAGCAGCTTACTTCCGGGACTAGCGGGAGGAGACAATGAGCAGTTCTTC.

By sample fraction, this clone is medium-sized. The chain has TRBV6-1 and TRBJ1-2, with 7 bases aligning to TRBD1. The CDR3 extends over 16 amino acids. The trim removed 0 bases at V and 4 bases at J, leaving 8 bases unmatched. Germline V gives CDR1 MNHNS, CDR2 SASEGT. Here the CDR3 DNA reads TGTGCCAGCAGTGAAGCGGGGACAGCGAGCGGCTATGGCTACACCTTC. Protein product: CASSEAGTASGYGYTF.

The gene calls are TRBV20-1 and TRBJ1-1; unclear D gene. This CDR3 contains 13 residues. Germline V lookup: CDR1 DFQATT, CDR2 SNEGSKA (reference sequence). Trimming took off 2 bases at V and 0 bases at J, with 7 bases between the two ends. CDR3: CSARLQVNTEAFF. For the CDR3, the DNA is TGCAGTGCTAGACTTCAGGTGAACACTGAAGCTTTCTTT.